This record looks at one T cell receptor (beta chain) sequence and its context. Antigen specificity is unknown. Germline assignment: CDR1 SNHLY and CDR2 FYNNEI. This CDR3 spans 15 amino acids. V was pared by 1 base and J by 1 base, with 9 bases between. The source of the sample is a study of cytomegalovirus exposure and HLA in healthy donors. Whole-study findings and limits: A later analysis associated 16,951 TCR beta sequences with HLA alleles at a 0.05 false discovery rate.

PCR primers comprised 60 Vbeta and 13 Jbeta primers. Profiled with immunoSEQ multiplex PCR; TCRdb holds only in-frame clones, not every one. The sample includes 110,000 or so clones, 70% to 85% of them seen just once. This sequence joins TRBV2 and TRBJ2-3; possibly TRBD2 for D (6 bases). The material sequenced was PBMCs. This receptor was identified in a woman aged 45-60 years in good health and CMV-seropositive. The CDR3, as DNA: TGTGCCAGCAGTGAAGGGCGGGGAGGCACAGATACGCAGTATTTT. Its translation is CASSEGRGGTDTQYF. Filled out from reference TRBV2 and TRBJ2-3, the complete variable domain reads EPEVTQTPSHQVTQMGQEVILRCVPISNHLYFYWYRQILGQKVEFLVSFYNNEISEKSEIFDDQFSVERPDGSNFTLKIRSTKLEDSAMYFCASSEGRGGTDTQYFGPGTRLTVL.